A selection of T cell receptor beta chains follows, all from one sample in a study of PD-1 blockade in classical Hodgkin lymphoma. The protocol was immunoSEQ multiplex PCR, while the TCRdb copy is restricted to in-frame clones and leaves out a portion. The sample contains fewer than 90,000 clones, around nine tenths of which appear only once. Sequencing used peripheral blood mononuclear cells (PBMCs), obtained at baseline. Receptors originate from a human donor with classical Hodgkin lymphoma. The CDR3 runs from the conserved cysteine through the conserved F or W. A D gene is named only where the DNA matches it firmly. Not all rows give a size; the values are once, few, many and, for expanded clones, a class.

abundance: once; j_gene: TRBJ1-6; len: 14; d_gene: .; v_gene: TRBV6-5; CDR3aa: CASSFLQGNSPLHF; CDR3nt: TGTGCCAGCAGCTTCCTTCAGGGTAATTCACCCCTCCACTTT
abundance: once; j_gene: TRBJ2-3; len: 15; d_gene: .; v_gene: TRBV7-9; CDR3aa: CASSSGDSYTDTQYF; CDR3nt: TGTGCCAGCAGCTCGGGGGACAGTTACACAGATACGCAGTATTTT
abundance: .; j_gene: TRBJ2-1; len: 15; d_gene: .; v_gene: TRBV21-1; CDR3aa: CASSSQGSSYNEQFF; CDR3nt: TGTGCCAGCAGCTCACAGGGGAGCTCCTACAATGAGCAGTTCTTC
abundance: .; j_gene: TRBJ2-3; len: 16; d_gene: .; v_gene: TRBV18; CDR3aa: CASSPSRAPGTDTQYF; CDR3nt: TGTGCCAGCTCACCCAGCAGGGCACCGGGCACAGATACGCAGTATTTT
abundance: .; j_gene: TRBJ1-1; len: 14; d_gene: .; v_gene: TRBV27; CDR3aa: CASSPWGENTEAFF; CDR3nt: TGTGCCAGCAGTCCCTGGGGGGAGAACACTGAAGCTTTCTTT
abundance: .; j_gene: TRBJ1-5; len: 14; d_gene: .; v_gene: TRBV27; CDR3aa: CASKGGYGNQPQHF; CDR3nt: TGTGCCAGCAAGGGGGGTTACGGCAATCAGCCCCAGCATTTT
abundance: .; j_gene: TRBJ1-2; len: 14; d_gene: .; v_gene: TRBV19; CDR3aa: CASSIVPDSYGYTF; CDR3nt: TGTGCCAGTAGTATAGTACCTGATAGCTATGGCTACACCTTC
abundance: .; j_gene: TRBJ2-7; len: 12; d_gene: .; v_gene: TRBV5-5; CDR3aa: CASSVTAYEQYF; CDR3nt: TGTGCCAGCAGCGTCACCGCCTACGAGCAGTACTTC
abundance: .; j_gene: TRBJ2-1; len: 13; d_gene: .; v_gene: TRBV25-1; CDR3aa: CASSDPGGRGEFF; CDR3nt: TGTGCCAGCAGTGACCCCGGAGGCCGTGGGGAGTTCTTC
abundance: .; j_gene: TRBJ2-7; len: 15; d_gene: .; v_gene: TRBV28; CDR3aa: CASAYEADSLYEQYF; CDR3nt: TGTGCCAGCGCGTACGAGGCGGATTCCCTCTACGAGCAGTACTTC
abundance: .; j_gene: TRBJ2-1; len: 15; d_gene: TRBD2; v_gene: TRBV9; CDR3aa: CASRKTAGGENEQFF; CDR3nt: TGTGCCAGCAGGAAGACAGCGGGAGGTGAGAATGAGCAGTTCTTC
abundance: .; j_gene: TRBJ2-7; len: 13; d_gene: .; v_gene: TRBV10-2; CDR3aa: CASSEDSSYEQYF; CDR3nt: TGCGCCAGCAGTGAGGACAGCTCCTACGAGCAGTACTTC
abundance: .; j_gene: TRBJ1-5; len: 13; d_gene: TRBD1; v_gene: TRBV7-2; CDR3aa: CASSYGQEQPQHF; CDR3nt: TGTGCCAGCAGCTACGGACAGGAGCAGCCCCAGCATTTT
abundance: .; j_gene: TRBJ1-1; len: 12; d_gene: .; v_gene: TRBV28; CDR3aa: CASVSIVDGAFF; CDR3nt: TGTGCCAGCGTTTCTATAGTGGATGGAGCTTTCTTT
abundance: .; j_gene: TRBJ2-7; len: 15; d_gene: .; v_gene: TRBV18; CDR3aa: CASSHGAQPIYEQYF; CDR3nt: TGTGCCAGCTCACACGGGGCCCAACCGATCTACGAGCAGTACTTC
abundance: .; j_gene: TRBJ2-3; len: 17; d_gene: TRBD2; v_gene: TRBV13; CDR3aa: CASSPSGWIASTDTQYF; CDR3nt: TGTGCCAGCAGCCCTAGCGGGTGGATCGCTAGCACAGATACGCAGTATTTT
abundance: many; j_gene: TRBJ2-7; len: 13; d_gene: TRBD2; v_gene: TRBV7-6; CDR3aa: CASSLTSGYEQYF; CDR3nt: TGTGCCAGCAGCTTAACTAGCGGTTACGAGCAGTACTTC
abundance: .; j_gene: TRBJ1-4; len: 16; d_gene: TRBD1; v_gene: TRBV29-1; CDR3aa: CSVLTGEVSTNEKLFF; CDR3nt: TGCAGCGTTTTAACAGGGGAAGTCTCAACTAATGAAAAACTGTTTTTT
abundance: .; j_gene: TRBJ2-7; len: 15; d_gene: TRBD1; v_gene: TRBV19; CDR3aa: CASSVGTGGVYEQYF; CDR3nt: TGTGCCAGTAGTGTGGGGACAGGGGGCGTCTACGAGCAGTACTTC
abundance: .; j_gene: TRBJ2-7; len: 13; d_gene: TRBD1; v_gene: TRBV5-6; CDR3aa: CASTIDRAYEQYF; CDR3nt: TGTGCCAGCACCATTGACAGGGCCTACGAGCAGTACTTC
abundance: .; j_gene: TRBJ2-7; len: 13; d_gene: .; v_gene: TRBV27; CDR3aa: CASSSRGSYEQYF; CDR3nt: TGTGCCAGCAGTTCCAGGGGTTCCTACGAGCAGTACTTC
abundance: .; j_gene: TRBJ1-1; len: 14; d_gene: .; v_gene: TRBV2; CDR3aa: CASSERRLNTEAFF; CDR3nt: TGTGCCAGCAGTGAACGACGGTTGAACACTGAAGCTTTCTTT
abundance: .; j_gene: TRBJ1-4; len: 15; d_gene: .; v_gene: TRBV30; CDR3aa: CAWMGRAFLDEKLFF; CDR3nt: TGTGCCTGGATGGGCAGGGCATTCTTGGACGAAAAACTGTTTTTT
abundance: .; j_gene: TRBJ2-7; len: 12; d_gene: TRBD2; v_gene: TRBV6-5; CDR3aa: CASRTLAGEQYF; CDR3nt: TGTGCCAGCAGAACCTTAGCGGGGGAGCAGTACTTC
abundance: few; j_gene: TRBJ2-7; len: 11; d_gene: .; v_gene: TRBV20-1; CDR3aa: CSALRSYEQYF; CDR3nt: TGCAGTGCTCTAAGGTCTTACGAGCAGTACTTC
abundance: .; j_gene: TRBJ2-7; len: 13; d_gene: TRBD2; v_gene: TRBV6-6; CDR3aa: CASSGLAGNEQYF; CDR3nt: TGTGCCAGCAGCGGACTAGCCGGCAACGAGCAGTACTTC
abundance: .; j_gene: TRBJ2-3; len: 16; d_gene: .; v_gene: TRBV5-8; CDR3aa: CASSWARRINTDTQYF; CDR3nt: TGTGCCAGCAGCTGGGCTCGGCGGATTAACACAGATACGCAGTATTTT
abundance: .; j_gene: TRBJ2-3; len: 16; d_gene: TRBD2; v_gene: TRBV5-6; CDR3aa: CASRGLAGGYTDTQYF; CDR3nt: TGTGCCAGCAGGGGACTAGCGGGAGGGTACACAGATACGCAGTATTTT
abundance: .; j_gene: TRBJ2-3; len: 15; d_gene: .; v_gene: TRBV5-1; CDR3aa: CASREVIGGTDTQYF; CDR3nt: TGCGCCAGCAGGGAGGTGATAGGGGGGACAGATACGCAGTATTTT
abundance: .; j_gene: TRBJ2-7; len: 15; d_gene: .; v_gene: TRBV7-6; CDR3aa: CASSPFQGSSYEQYF; CDR3nt: TGTGCCAGCAGCCCTTTTCAGGGCAGCTCCTACGAGCAGTACTTC
abundance: .; j_gene: TRBJ2-7; len: 15; d_gene: TRBD1; v_gene: TRBV5-1; CDR3aa: CASSLGTGAGYEQYF; CDR3nt: TGCGCCAGCAGCTTGGGGACAGGGGCGGGCTACGAGCAGTACTTC
abundance: .; j_gene: TRBJ2-7; len: 14; d_gene: .; v_gene: TRBV7-2; CDR3aa: CASSRPPSVGEQYF; CDR3nt: TGTGCCAGCAGCCGACCCCCCAGCGTTGGCGAGCAGTACTTC
abundance: once; j_gene: TRBJ2-3; len: 17; d_gene: TRBD1; v_gene: TRBV27; CDR3aa: CASSLIPRTGNTDTQYF; CDR3nt: TGTGCCAGCAGTTTGATCCCGAGGACAGGGAACACAGATACGCAGTATTTT
abundance: .; j_gene: TRBJ1-2; len: 14; d_gene: .; v_gene: TRBV5-6; CDR3aa: CASSLGQNIYGYTF; CDR3nt: TGTGCCAGCAGCTTGGGGCAGAATATTTATGGCTACACCTTC
abundance: .; j_gene: TRBJ1-1; len: 12; d_gene: TRBD1; v_gene: TRBV29-1; CDR3aa: CSVLTGATEAFF; CDR3nt: TGCAGCGTTCTGACAGGGGCGACTGAAGCTTTCTTT
abundance: .; j_gene: TRBJ1-1; len: 15; d_gene: .; v_gene: TRBV4-2; CDR3aa: CASSQGDSMNTEAFF; CDR3nt: TGTGCCAGCAGCCAAGGCGACAGTATGAACACTGAAGCTTTCTTT
abundance: .; j_gene: TRBJ2-3; len: 13; d_gene: .; v_gene: TRBV10-3; CDR3aa: CAISESEGDTQYF; CDR3nt: TGTGCCATCAGTGAGTCGGAGGGAGATACGCAGTATTTT
abundance: .; j_gene: TRBJ1-5; len: 15; d_gene: .; v_gene: TRBV4-3; CDR3aa: CASSQATGRNQPQHF; CDR3nt: TGCGCCAGCAGCCAAGCCACAGGGAGGAATCAGCCCCAGCATTTT
abundance: .; j_gene: TRBJ2-4; len: 18; d_gene: TRBD1; v_gene: TRBV7-9; CDR3aa: CASSLAGTGVLAKNIQYF; CDR3nt: TGTGCCAGCAGCTTGGCCGGGACAGGGGTACTAGCCAAAAACATTCAGTACTTC
abundance: few; j_gene: TRBJ1-2; len: 13; d_gene: .; v_gene: TRBV27; CDR3aa: CASSLTGFYGYTF; CDR3nt: TGTGCCAGCAGTCTGACAGGTTTCTATGGCTACACCTTC
abundance: .; j_gene: TRBJ2-2; len: 13; d_gene: .; v_gene: TRBV2; CDR3aa: CASSVEGPGELFF; CDR3nt: TGTGCCAGCAGTGTCGAGGGTCCCGGGGAGCTGTTTTTT
abundance: .; j_gene: TRBJ2-6; len: 17; d_gene: TRBD1; v_gene: TRBV19; CDR3aa: CASSGTGTVSGANVLTF; CDR3nt: TGTGCCAGTAGTGGGACAGGGACAGTCTCTGGGGCCAACGTCCTGACTTTC
abundance: .; j_gene: TRBJ1-2; len: 15; d_gene: TRBD1; v_gene: TRBV7-2; CDR3aa: CASSTRDSFNYGYTF; CDR3nt: TGTGCCAGCAGCACGAGGGACAGCTTTAACTATGGCTACACCTTC
abundance: .; j_gene: TRBJ2-2; len: 15; d_gene: .; v_gene: TRBV4-3; CDR3aa: CASSLTSTGGGELFF; CDR3nt: TGCGCCAGCAGCCTTACTTCGACGGGTGGCGGGGAGCTGTTTTTT
abundance: .; j_gene: TRBJ2-3; len: 17; d_gene: .; v_gene: TRBV4-3; CDR3aa: CASSQERWDGRTDTQYF; CDR3nt: TGCGCCAGCAGCCAAGAACGGTGGGATGGTCGCACAGATACGCAGTATTTT
abundance: .; j_gene: TRBJ1-2; len: 15; d_gene: TRBD1; v_gene: TRBV28; CDR3aa: CASTPWDRDNYGYTF; CDR3nt: TGTGCCAGCACCCCCTGGGACAGGGATAACTATGGCTACACCTTC
abundance: .; j_gene: TRBJ2-1; len: 16; d_gene: TRBD2; v_gene: TRBV19; CDR3aa: CASSTLAAQSYNEQFF; CDR3nt: TGTGCCAGTAGTACCCTAGCGGCCCAATCCTACAATGAGCAGTTCTTC
abundance: .; j_gene: TRBJ1-1; len: 11; d_gene: .; v_gene: TRBV20-1; CDR3aa: CSASWGTEAFF; CDR3nt: TGCAGTGCTAGTTGGGGAACTGAAGCTTTCTTT
abundance: .; j_gene: TRBJ1-1; len: 15; d_gene: TRBD1; v_gene: TRBV19; CDR3aa: CASSMRQGKGTEAFF; CDR3nt: TGTGCCAGTAGTATGAGACAGGGAAAGGGGACTGAAGCTTTCTTT
abundance: .; j_gene: TRBJ1-3; len: 14; d_gene: .; v_gene: TRBV2; CDR3aa: CASRVGSSGNTIYF; CDR3nt: TGTGCCAGCAGGGTCGGGAGCTCTGGAAACACCATATATTTT
abundance: .; j_gene: TRBJ1-5; len: 15; d_gene: .; v_gene: TRBV4-2; CDR3aa: CASSQDVGLGQPQHF; CDR3nt: TGTGCCAGCAGCCAAGATGTGGGGCTCGGTCAGCCCCAGCATTTT
abundance: .; j_gene: TRBJ1-1; len: 17; d_gene: TRBD1; v_gene: TRBV5-1; CDR3aa: CASSLGPPTGVHTEAFF; CDR3nt: TGCGCCAGCAGCTTGGGCCCCCCTACAGGGGTCCACACTGAAGCTTTCTTT
abundance: .; j_gene: TRBJ2-7; len: 15; d_gene: TRBD1; v_gene: TRBV28; CDR3aa: CASSFYRGPGDEQYF; CDR3nt: TGTGCCAGCAGTTTCTACAGGGGGCCGGGGGACGAGCAGTACTTC
abundance: once; j_gene: TRBJ1-2; len: 17; d_gene: .; v_gene: TRBV11-2; CDR3aa: CASSLDSWGRPNYGYTF; CDR3nt: TGTGCCAGCAGCTTAGATAGTTGGGGTCGCCCTAACTATGGCTACACCTTC
abundance: .; j_gene: TRBJ2-7; len: 14; d_gene: .; v_gene: TRBV2; CDR3aa: CASRDRDNYYEQYF; CDR3nt: TGTGCCAGCAGGGATCGGGACAACTACTACGAGCAGTACTTC
abundance: .; j_gene: TRBJ2-5; len: 14; d_gene: TRBD1; v_gene: TRBV28; CDR3aa: CASSLQGPLETQYF; CDR3nt: TGTGCCAGCAGCCTACAGGGGCCCTTGGAGACCCAGTACTTC
abundance: .; j_gene: TRBJ1-2; len: 15; d_gene: .; v_gene: TRBV4-3; CDR3aa: CASSLTTGPRLWYTF; CDR3nt: TGCGCCAGCAGCCTCACTACCGGACCTCGTTTGTGGTACACCTTC
abundance: .; j_gene: TRBJ1-5; len: 14; d_gene: TRBD1; v_gene: TRBV19; CDR3aa: CASNLQGGNQPQHF; CDR3nt: TGTGCCAGTAACCTACAGGGGGGGAACCAGCCCCAGCATTTT